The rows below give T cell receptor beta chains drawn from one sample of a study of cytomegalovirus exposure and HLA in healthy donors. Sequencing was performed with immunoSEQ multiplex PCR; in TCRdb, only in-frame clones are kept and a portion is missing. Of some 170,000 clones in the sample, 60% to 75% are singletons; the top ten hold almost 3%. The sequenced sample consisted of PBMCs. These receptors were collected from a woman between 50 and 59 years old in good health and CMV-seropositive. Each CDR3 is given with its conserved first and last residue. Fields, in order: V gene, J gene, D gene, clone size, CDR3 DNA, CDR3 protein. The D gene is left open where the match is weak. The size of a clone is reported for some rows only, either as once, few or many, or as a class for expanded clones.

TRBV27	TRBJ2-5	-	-	TGTGCCAGCAGAAGACAGGCGTGGGAGACCCAGTACTTC	CASRRQAWETQYF
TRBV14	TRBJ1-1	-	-	TGTGCCAGCAGCCAAGAAGCGAACACTGAAGCTTTCTTT	CASSQEANTEAFF
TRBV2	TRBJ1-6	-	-	TGTGCCAGCAGTGAAGCTCGTTCCCTAACGCCCCTCCACTTT	CASSEARSLTPLHF
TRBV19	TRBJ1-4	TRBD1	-	TGTGCCAGTAGTCCAGGGACAGCAACTAATGAAAAACTGTTTTTT	CASSPGTATNEKLFF
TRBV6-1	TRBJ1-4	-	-	TGTGCCAGCAGTGAAGCGCGGGGGGCTGGGGCAACTAATGAAAAACTGTTTTTT	CASSEARGAGATNEKLFF
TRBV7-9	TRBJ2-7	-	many	TGTGCCAGCAGTTGGGGCACACGCAACGAGCAGTACTTC	CASSWGTRNEQYF
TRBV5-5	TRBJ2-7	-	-	TGTGCCAGCAGCTTGGCCCCGGGAAGCTACGAGCAGTACTTC	CASSLAPGSYEQYF
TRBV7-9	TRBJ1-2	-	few	TGTGCCAGCAGCCCCCGGGAGGGTATCTGGTATGGCTACACCTTC	CASSPREGIWYGYTF
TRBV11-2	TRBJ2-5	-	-	TGTGCCAGCAGCTTATACGCAGGGTACCAAGAGACCCAGTACTTC	CASSLYAGYQETQYF
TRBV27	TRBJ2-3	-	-	TGTGCCAGCAGTCCGGACACGACCACAGATACGCAGTATTTT	CASSPDTTTDTQYF
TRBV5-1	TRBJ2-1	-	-	TGCGCCAGCAGATTAATGGTCGGCAATGAGCAGTTCTTC	CASRLMVGNEQFF
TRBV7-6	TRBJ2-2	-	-	TGTGCCAGCAGCTTAGTTGGGGGGGCGGACACCGGGGAGCTGTTTTTT	CASSLVGGADTGELFF
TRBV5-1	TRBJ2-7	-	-	TGCGCCAGCAGCTTGGCCGGCAGGGTTAGTGGCGAGCAGTACTTC	CASSLAGRVSGEQYF
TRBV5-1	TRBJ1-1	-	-	TGCGCCAGCAGCAGTAACCCTCTAGGAGACACTGAAGCTTTCTTT	CASSSNPLGDTEAFF
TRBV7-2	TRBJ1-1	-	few	TGTGCCAGCAGCTTACGGAGACTGAACACTGAAGCTTTCTTT	CASSLRRLNTEAFF
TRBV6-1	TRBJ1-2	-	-	TGTGCCAGTGTTCGGGACTATGGCTACACCTTC	CASVRDYGYTF
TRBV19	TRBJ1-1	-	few	TGTGCCAGTAATTCTCCGGGACACGGTATGATGAACACTGAAGCTTTCTTT	CASNSPGHGMMNTEAFF
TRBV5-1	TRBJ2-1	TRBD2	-	TGCGCCAGCAGCTTAGATCCTAGCGGGGGGAGATCCTACAATGAGCAGTTCTTC	CASSLDPSGGRSYNEQFF
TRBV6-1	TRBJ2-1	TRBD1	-	TGTGCCAGCAGTGGGACAGGGTCGGGGGAGCAGTTCTTC	CASSGTGSGEQFF
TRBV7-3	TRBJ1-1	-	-	TGTGCCAGCAGCTCGGACAGCTACACTGAAGCTTTCTTT	CASSSDSYTEAFF
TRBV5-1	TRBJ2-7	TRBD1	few	TGCGCCAGCAGCGGGGGACTCGGGACAGGGAGGAACGAGCAGTACTTC	CASSGGLGTGRNEQYF
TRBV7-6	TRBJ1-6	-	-	TGTGCCAGCAGCGGGGGCCAGGGTTGGTCCTATAATTCACCCCTCCACTTT	CASSGGQGWSYNSPLHF
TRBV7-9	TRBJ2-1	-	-	TGTGCCAGCAGTCCCCGCGCAGGGGGAGGTTTAGGTGAGCAGTTCTTC	CASSPRAGGGLGEQFF
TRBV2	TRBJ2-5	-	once	TGTGCCAGCAGTGAACAAGATCGGGGGCAAGAGACCCAGTACTTC	CASSEQDRGQETQYF
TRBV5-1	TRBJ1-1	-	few	TGCGCCAGCAGAAGCGGGGGATCGGACACTGAAGCTTTCTTT	CASRSGGSDTEAFF
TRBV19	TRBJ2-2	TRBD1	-	TGTGCCAGTAGTATTTCGAGGGGGCGGGCCGGGGAGCTGTTTTTT	CASSISRGRAGELFF
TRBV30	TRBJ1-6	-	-	TGTGCCTGGGCAGACAGCTCCTATAATTCACCCCTCCACTTT	CAWADSSYNSPLHF
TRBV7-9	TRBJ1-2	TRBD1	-	TGTGCCAGCAGCGCTGGACAGGGGGAGGGTAACTATGGCTACACCTTC	CASSAGQGEGNYGYTF
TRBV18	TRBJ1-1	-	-	TGTGCCAGCTCACCATTTATTAGAGGGAACACTGAAGCTTTCTTT	CASSPFIRGNTEAFF
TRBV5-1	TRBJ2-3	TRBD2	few	TGCGCCAGCAGCCGAACGTTCGCGGGGGGGAGCACAGATACGCAGTATTTT	CASSRTFAGGSTDTQYF
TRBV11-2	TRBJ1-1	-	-	TGTGCCAGCAGCTCTAGTTTCGAGAAATCAGAAGCTTTCTTT	CASSSSFEKSEAFF
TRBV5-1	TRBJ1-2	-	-	TGCGCCAGCAGCAGCGGACCGACTAACTATGGCTACACCTTC	CASSSGPTNYGYTF
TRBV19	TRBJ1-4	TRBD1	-	TGTGCCGCGCGCGGGACAGGGCCCGCAACTAATGAAAAACTGTTTTTT	CAARGTGPATNEKLFF
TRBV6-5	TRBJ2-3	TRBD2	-	TGTGCCAGCAGTAGACTAGCGGGGGGTTCAAATACGCAGTATTTT	CASSRLAGGSNTQYF
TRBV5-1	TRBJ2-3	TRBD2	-	TGCGCCAGCAGCTTTAGCGGGGGGGCAGGAGATACGCAGTATTTT	CASSFSGGAGDTQYF
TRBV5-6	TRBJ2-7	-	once	TGTGCCAGCAGATTGACAGCTACCTACGAGCAGTACTTC	CASRLTATYEQYF
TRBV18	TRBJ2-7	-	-	TGTGCCAGCAGTAAGGACTTCTACGAGCAGTACTTC	CASSKDFYEQYF
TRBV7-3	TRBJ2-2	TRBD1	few	TGTGCCAGCAGCTTAAGGGACAGGGGACCGAACACCGGGGAGCTGTTTTTT	CASSLRDRGPNTGELFF
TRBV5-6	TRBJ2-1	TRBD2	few	TGTGCCAGCAGCTTGGACGGCGGGGGGCCCCACAATGAGCAGTTCTTC	CASSLDGGGPHNEQFF
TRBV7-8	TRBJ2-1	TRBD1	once	TGTGCCAGCAGCTTCGGGACAGAGACCTACAATGAGCAGTTCTTC	CASSFGTETYNEQFF
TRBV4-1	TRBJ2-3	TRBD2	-	TGCGCCAGCAGCCAAGAGTGGCGGGGGAGCACAGATACGCAGTATTTT	CASSQEWRGSTDTQYF
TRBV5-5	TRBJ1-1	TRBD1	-	TGTGCCAGCAGCTTAGGACAGGGTTACATGAACACTGAAGCTTTCTTT	CASSLGQGYMNTEAFF
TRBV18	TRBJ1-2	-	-	TGTGCCAGCTCACCATCAGCAGGGGCCAATGGCTACACCTTC	CASSPSAGANGYTF
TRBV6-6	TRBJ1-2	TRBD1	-	TGTGCCAGCAGTTACTCAAGACAGGGGACTTATGGCTACACCTTC	CASSYSRQGTYGYTF
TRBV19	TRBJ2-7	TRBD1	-	TGTGCCAGTAGTATACGGCTGACAGGGGGCTACGAGCAGTACTTC	CASSIRLTGGYEQYF
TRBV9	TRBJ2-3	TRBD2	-	TGTGCCAGCAGCGTCGGACTAGCGGACACAGATACGCAGTATTTT	CASSVGLADTDTQYF
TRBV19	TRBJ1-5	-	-	TGTGCCAGTGGAACAGGGATTTTACAGCCCCAGCATTTT	CASGTGILQPQHF
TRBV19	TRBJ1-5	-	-	TGTGCCAGCAACCTCGACAGGTTTGGTCAGCCCCAGCATTTT	CASNLDRFGQPQHF